Listed below are T cell receptor beta chains from one sample, sequenced in a study of cytomegalovirus exposure and HLA in healthy donors. Method: immunoSEQ multiplex PCR; TCRdb's copy keeps in-frame clones and lacks some. The table for this sample gives about 140,000 clones. The sequenced sample consisted of PBMCs. These TCRs come from a male donor in good health and CMV-seronegative. Each CDR3 is given with its conserved first and last residue. Fields, in order: J gene, V gene, CDR3 length, D gene, CDR3 DNA, CDR3 protein. D genes are given only for firm matches.

j_call: TRBJ2-6; v_call: TRBV18; cdr3_length: 19; d_call: TRBD2; cdr3_nt: TGTGCCAGCTCATCCCTATCGACTAGCGAGACAGCTGGGGCCAACGTCCTGACTTTC; cdr3_aa: CASSSLSTSETAGANVLTF
j_call: TRBJ1-1; v_call: TRBV18; cdr3_length: 16; d_call: .; cdr3_nt: TGTGCCAGCTCACCACTAGAAGCGAGTATGAACACTGAAGCTTTCTTT; cdr3_aa: CASSPLEASMNTEAFF
j_call: TRBJ1-5; v_call: TRBV10-1; cdr3_length: 12; d_call: .; cdr3_nt: TGCGCCAGCAGTCATGGAGAGCAGCCCCAGCATTTT; cdr3_aa: CASSHGEQPQHF
j_call: TRBJ1-1; v_call: TRBV5-1; cdr3_length: 14; d_call: TRBD1; cdr3_nt: TGCGCCAGCAGCTTACAGGGGATGAACACTGAAGCTTTCTTT; cdr3_aa: CASSLQGMNTEAFF
j_call: TRBJ1-1; v_call: TRBV11-3; cdr3_length: 13; d_call: .; cdr3_nt: TGTGCCAGCAGTCCCGGGGGGAACACTGAAGCTTTCTTT; cdr3_aa: CASSPGGNTEAFF
j_call: TRBJ1-6; v_call: TRBV6-5; cdr3_length: 15; d_call: TRBD1; cdr3_nt: TGTGCCAGCGGATTACCGGGACAGGGCTGGTCACCCCTCCACTTT; cdr3_aa: CASGLPGQGWSPLHF
j_call: TRBJ2-1; v_call: TRBV28; cdr3_length: 16; d_call: .; cdr3_nt: TGTGCCAGCAATTCTAGATCATCTTCTACCTACAATGAGCAGTTCTTC; cdr3_aa: CASNSRSSSTYNEQFF
j_call: TRBJ1-2; v_call: TRBV30; cdr3_length: 14; d_call: TRBD1; cdr3_nt: TGTGCCTGGAGTAGGGGGGACAGCAACTATGGCTACACCTTC; cdr3_aa: CAWSRGDSNYGYTF
j_call: TRBJ1-2; v_call: TRBV30; cdr3_length: 13; d_call: .; cdr3_nt: TGTGCCTGGCAGACGGCGGGGTCCTATGGCTACACCTTC; cdr3_aa: CAWQTAGSYGYTF
j_call: TRBJ2-1; v_call: TRBV18; cdr3_length: 11; d_call: TRBD2; cdr3_nt: TGTGCCAGCTCCGGGAGGAATGAGCAGTTCTTC; cdr3_aa: CASSGRNEQFF
j_call: TRBJ1-1; v_call: TRBV5-8; cdr3_length: 17; d_call: TRBD1; cdr3_nt: TGTGCCAGCAGCCGGATATACTCGGGACAGGTAGTAACTGAAGCTTTCTTT; cdr3_aa: CASSRIYSGQVVTEAFF
j_call: TRBJ2-7; v_call: TRBV4-1; cdr3_length: 16; d_call: .; cdr3_nt: TGCGCCAGCAGCCAAGGGGATGGCGGGATTAAGTACGAGCAGTACTTC; cdr3_aa: CASSQGDGGIKYEQYF
j_call: TRBJ1-6; v_call: TRBV18; cdr3_length: 13; d_call: TRBD1; cdr3_nt: TGTGCCAGCTCACCCACTGCCGGGACAGGGGGCTCATTT; cdr3_aa: CASSPTAGTGGSF
j_call: TRBJ1-2; v_call: TRBV6-5; cdr3_length: 16; d_call: .; cdr3_nt: TGTGCCAGCAGTTACTCGACTCGGCCGGGTGAGAGGGGCTACACCTTC; cdr3_aa: CASSYSTRPGERGYTF
j_call: TRBJ2-7; v_call: TRBV18; cdr3_length: 16; d_call: TRBD1; cdr3_nt: TGTGCCAGCTCACTCACCGGGACAGCCCGATTCGACGAGCAGTACTTC; cdr3_aa: CASSLTGTARFDEQYF
j_call: TRBJ2-5; v_call: TRBV5-1; cdr3_length: 14; d_call: .; cdr3_nt: TGCGCCAGCAGCTTGGGGCAGTTCCAAGAGACCCAGTACTTC; cdr3_aa: CASSLGQFQETQYF
j_call: TRBJ1-1; v_call: TRBV5-4; cdr3_length: 13; d_call: .; cdr3_nt: TGTGCCAGCAGCTTGGAAAGGGGGTATGGAGCTTTCTTT; cdr3_aa: CASSLERGYGAFF
j_call: TRBJ2-3; v_call: TRBV6-1; cdr3_length: 16; d_call: .; cdr3_nt: TGTGCCAGCAGTGAAAATCCGGACTTCGGCACAGATACGCAGTATTTT; cdr3_aa: CASSENPDFGTDTQYF
j_call: TRBJ2-5; v_call: TRBV7-9; cdr3_length: 14; d_call: .; cdr3_nt: TGTGCCAGCAGCCCGGGAGAGTACCAAGAGACCCAGTACTTC; cdr3_aa: CASSPGEYQETQYF
j_call: TRBJ2-7; v_call: TRBV6-6; cdr3_length: 13; d_call: TRBD2; cdr3_nt: TGTGCCAGCCGGGGGCTAGCGGGTGGTGAGCAGTACTTC; cdr3_aa: CASRGLAGGEQYF
j_call: TRBJ1-3; v_call: TRBV27; cdr3_length: 17; d_call: TRBD1; cdr3_nt: TGTGCCAGCAGTTTCTCCGCGGACAGGACCTCTGGAAACACCATATATTTT; cdr3_aa: CASSFSADRTSGNTIYF
j_call: TRBJ1-2; v_call: TRBV5-6; cdr3_length: 16; d_call: TRBD1; cdr3_nt: TGTGCCAGCAGCTTGGGGGGGACAGGGCAGGACTATGGCTACACCTTC; cdr3_aa: CASSLGGTGQDYGYTF
j_call: TRBJ1-2; v_call: TRBV30; cdr3_length: 14; d_call: .; cdr3_nt: TGTGCCTGGAGTGCCTCCTTACGGGACTATGGCTACACCTTC; cdr3_aa: CAWSASLRDYGYTF
j_call: TRBJ2-3; v_call: TRBV5-1; cdr3_length: 16; d_call: TRBD2; cdr3_nt: TGCGCCAGCAGCTACGGACTAGCGGGGGGCACAGATACGCAGTATTTT; cdr3_aa: CASSYGLAGGTDTQYF
j_call: TRBJ1-1; v_call: TRBV6-6; cdr3_length: 14; d_call: .; cdr3_nt: TGTGCCAGCAGTACCCCCCGGAGCAACACTGAAGCTTTCTTT; cdr3_aa: CASSTPRSNTEAFF
j_call: TRBJ2-5; v_call: TRBV30; cdr3_length: 14; d_call: .; cdr3_nt: TGTGCCCTAGCCATCTTGTCAGGGGCAGGGAAGCAGTACTTC; cdr3_aa: CALAILSGAGKQYF
j_call: TRBJ1-4; v_call: TRBV6-1; cdr3_length: 16; d_call: .; cdr3_nt: TGTGCCAGCAGTGAAAGCAGGGGTTGGACTAATGAAAAACTGTTTTTT; cdr3_aa: CASSESRGWTNEKLFF
j_call: TRBJ2-7; v_call: TRBV9; cdr3_length: 17; d_call: .; cdr3_nt: TGTGCCAGCAGCGTAGATAACAGCGGACGAACCTCCTACGAGCAGTACTTC; cdr3_aa: CASSVDNSGRTSYEQYF
j_call: TRBJ1-1; v_call: TRBV11-2; cdr3_length: 14; d_call: TRBD1; cdr3_nt: TGTGCCAGCAGCCTCAGGGGGCGGGACACTGAAGCTTTCTTT; cdr3_aa: CASSLRGRDTEAFF
j_call: TRBJ1-4; v_call: TRBV30; cdr3_length: 15; d_call: .; cdr3_nt: TGTGCCTGGAGTACCCTTCCTCGGTCAGGTGAAAAACTGTTTTTT; cdr3_aa: CAWSTLPRSGEKLFF
j_call: TRBJ2-3; v_call: TRBV4-2; cdr3_length: 17; d_call: TRBD2; cdr3_nt: TGTGCCAGCAGCCAAAGGACGACTAGCGGGAGATTAGATACGCAGTATTTT; cdr3_aa: CASSQRTTSGRLDTQYF
j_call: TRBJ2-7; v_call: TRBV7-8; cdr3_length: 13; d_call: .; cdr3_nt: TGTGCCAGCATCGAGGGCCCTTCCTACGAGCAGTACTTC; cdr3_aa: CASIEGPSYEQYF
j_call: TRBJ2-5; v_call: TRBV15; cdr3_length: 14; d_call: .; cdr3_nt: TGTGCCACCAGCAGGGATAGGGCGACGGGGGAGCAGTACTTC; cdr3_aa: CATSRDRATGEQYF
j_call: TRBJ2-7; v_call: TRBV29-1; cdr3_length: 11; d_call: TRBD1; cdr3_nt: TGCAGCGGAAGGGGGCTCAGTGAGCAGTACTTC; cdr3_aa: CSGRGLSEQYF